The rows below give T cell receptor beta chains drawn from one sample of a study of blood T cell repertoires in COVID-19. TCRdb's copy holds only in-frame clones and misses some; the assay was immunoSEQ multiplex PCR. Here the sample spans about 260,000 clones, approximately 88% being singletons. Sequencing used peripheral blood. All receptors come from a human donor in a cohort sampled during active COVID-19. Both conserved end residues are part of each CDR3. Fields, in order: J gene, clone size, V gene, D gene, CDR3 DNA, CDR3 protein. The D gene is left open where the match is weak. Size is stated for part of the rows, as once, few or many counts, or as a class when the clone is expanded.

TRBJ1-3	many	TRBV6-6	.	TGTGCCAGCGGCGGGGGTATGGCTGGAAACACCATATATTTT	CASGGGMAGNTIYF
TRBJ2-7	.	TRBV19	TRBD1	TGTGCCAGTAGGCCGGGACAGGGCAACTACGAGCAGTACTTC	CASRPGQGNYEQYF
TRBJ1-4	.	TRBV19	.	TGTGCCAGTAGCCGGGACAAGACCGAAAAACTGTTTTTT	CASSRDKTEKLFF
TRBJ1-2	.	TRBV7-2	TRBD1	TGTGCCAGCAGCTTAGCGCTCGACAGGGGAAGTGGCTACACCTTC	CASSLALDRGSGYTF
TRBJ1-1	.	TRBV27	.	TGTGCCAGCAGCTCCAAAAGAGGGGGGGGGCGGAATGAAGCTTTCTTT	CASSSKRGGGRNEAFF
TRBJ1-2	.	TRBV19	TRBD1	TGTGCCAGTAGTATGGGGGGACAGGAGACTAACTATGGCTACACCTTC	CASSMGGQETNYGYTF
TRBJ2-7	.	TRBV28	.	TGTGCCAGCAGTTTATCATATGGCATGAACGAGCAGTACTTC	CASSLSYGMNEQYF
TRBJ1-1	.	TRBV7-9	.	TGTGCCAGCAGCTTCCCCAGGAGGGAAGCTTTCTTT	CASSFPRREAFF
TRBJ2-1	once	TRBV7-9	.	TGTGCCAGCAGCTTAGCGCAGGGCATAAACAATGAGCAGTTCTTC	CASSLAQGINNEQFF
TRBJ2-5	.	TRBV11-2	.	TGTGCCAGCAGCGTCCGGACAGTCCAAGAGACCCAGTACTTC	CASSVRTVQETQYF
TRBJ2-3	.	TRBV30	.	TGTGCCTGGAGCCCCGGGACTCAACTACACACAGATACGCAGTATTTT	CAWSPGTQLHTDTQYF
TRBJ1-6	.	TRBV6-5	.	TGTGCCAGCACCGAGGCGGGGCGCCAAAATTCACCCCTCCACTTT	CASTEAGRQNSPLHF
TRBJ2-7	.	TRBV18	TRBD2	TGTGCCAGCTCACCGAGCGGGAGGGCCCCCCACGAGCAGTACTTC	CASSPSGRAPHEQYF
TRBJ1-1	.	TRBV19	.	TGTGCCAGTAGTATGACCAGGTTGAACACTGAAGCTTTCTTT	CASSMTRLNTEAFF
TRBJ2-7	.	TRBV3-1/TRBV3-2	TRBD2	TGTGCCAGCAGCCAAGACGGGAGGGCCTTATACGAGCAGTACTTC	CASSQDGRALYEQYF
TRBJ1-5	.	TRBV4-3	.	TGCGCCAGCAGCCAAGATCGGGGGAATGGGTATCAGCCCCAGCATTTT	CASSQDRGNGYQPQHF
TRBJ2-7	.	TRBV4-3	TRBD2	TGCGCCAGCAGCCAAGGTGGCCTAGCGGGAGGGTACGAGCAGTACTTC	CASSQGGLAGGYEQYF
TRBJ1-2	.	TRBV29-1	.	TGCAGCGTTGGCGGCTATGGCTACACCTTC	CSVGGYGYTF
TRBJ1-5	few	TRBV9	.	TGTGCCAGCAGCCGGACTGATAGCAATCAGCCCCAGCATTTT	CASSRTDSNQPQHF
TRBJ1-2	.	TRBV6-5	.	TGTGCCAGCAGTTACTCAGAGGGAAACTATGGCTACACCTTC	CASSYSEGNYGYTF
TRBJ2-5	.	TRBV18	.	TGTGCCAGCTCCCCGCAAGAGACCCAGTACTTC	CASSPQETQYF
TRBJ1-2	.	TRBV27	.	TGTGCCAGCAGTTTCGACGGAGGACCTTATGGCTACACCTTC	CASSFDGGPYGYTF
TRBJ2-7	.	TRBV11-3	.	TGTGCCAGCAGCAAAGACACCTCTGGGGAGCAGTACTTC	CASSKDTSGEQYF
TRBJ1-2	few	TRBV19	.	TGTGCCAGTAGTCCAACAGTCGTCTATGGCTACACCTTC	CASSPTVVYGYTF
TRBJ2-7	.	TRBV6-6	TRBD1	TGTGCCAGCAGTTACACTGGGACAGGCGGCGAGCAGTACTTC	CASSYTGTGGEQYF
TRBJ2-7	.	TRBV29-1	TRBD2	TGCAGCGTTGGGCCTAGCGGGAGACTCAAGGACGAGCAGTACTTC	CSVGPSGRLKDEQYF
TRBJ2-3	.	TRBV12-3/TRBV12-4	TRBD1	TGTGCCAGCAGGGGACAGGGTTTGCCTACGCAGTATTTT	CASRGQGLPTQYF
TRBJ2-1	.	TRBV21-1	.	TGTGCCAGCAACCAGATTACCCTGGACAGGGGAAAGTTCTTC	CASNQITLDRGKFF
TRBJ1-4	few	TRBV6-2/TRBV6-3	.	TGTGCCAGCAGTTCTTCAGGGGCCAATGAAAAACTGTTTTTT	CASSSSGANEKLFF
TRBJ1-2	.	TRBV30	TRBD1	TGTGCCTGGAGTGTCGTGGCAGGGGGCGCGATAAGGTCTGGCTACACCTTC	CAWSVVAGGAIRSGYTF
TRBJ2-7	once	TRBV5-6	.	TGTGCCAGCAGCTTGTTTGCGGGGAGGTCCTACGAGCAGTACTTC	CASSLFAGRSYEQYF
TRBJ2-2	.	TRBV18	TRBD2	TGTGCCAGCTCACTTCGTGCGGGAGACACCGGGGAGCTGTTTTTT	CASSLRAGDTGELFF
TRBJ2-7	.	TRBV19	.	TGTGCCAGTAGTAACTTACAGGGTGGCGAGCAGTACTTC	CASSNLQGGEQYF
TRBJ2-1	.	TRBV6-8	TRBD2	TGTGCCAGCAGACCCGGGACTAGAGATTTCAAGGGGTACAATGAGCAGTTCTTC	CASRPGTRDFKGYNEQFF
TRBJ2-7	.	TRBV23-1	.	TGCGCCAGCAGTCCCTCAGGGTTCCTAGCGACGTTCCTATACGAGCAGTACTTC	CASSPSGFLATFLYEQYF
TRBJ2-7	.	TRBV29-1	.	TGCAGCGTTGACGGACAGTCTGCACTGGGCCAGCAGTACTTC	CSVDGQSALGQQYF
TRBJ1-2	.	TRBV2	.	TGTGCCAGCAGATTTGGGCAGGGGATCGACGGCTACACCTTC	CASRFGQGIDGYTF
TRBJ2-1	.	TRBV14	.	TGTGCCAGCAGCCAAGATATCAATGAGCAGTTCTTC	CASSQDINEQFF
TRBJ1-6	.	TRBV30	TRBD1	TGTGCCTGGAGTCGGGACAGTAGCTCCTATAATTCACCCCTCCACTTT	CAWSRDSSSYNSPLHF
TRBJ1-1	few	TRBV30	.	TGTGCCTGGAGTGTAATCGGGAACACTGAAGCTTTCTTT	CAWSVIGNTEAFF
TRBJ1-4	.	TRBV27	.	TGTGCCAGCAGCCCGGGAATCGAAGGAGAAAAACTGTTTTTT	CASSPGIEGEKLFF
TRBJ2-7	.	TRBV10-1	TRBD1	TGCGCCAGCAGTGAGCGGTGGGACAGTCCCTCCTACGAGCAGTACTTC	CASSERWDSPSYEQYF
TRBJ1-1	.	TRBV5-1	.	TGCGCCAGTCTCCCAACGGGGGGAAACACTGAAGCTTTCTTT	CASLPTGGNTEAFF
TRBJ2-2	.	TRBV2	TRBD2	TGTGCCAGCAGGTCGACTAGCGGGAACACCGGGGAGCTGTTTTTT	CASRSTSGNTGELFF
TRBJ2-7	.	TRBV6-6	TRBD1	TGTGCCAGCAGCCCCGGACAGGGGGCTTTCAAATACTTC	CASSPGQGAFKYF
TRBJ2-7	.	TRBV11-2	TRBD2	TGTGCCAGCACCCCGGGAGGGGGCTCCTACGAGCAGTACTTC	CASTPGGGSYEQYF
TRBJ2-1	.	TRBV4-3	.	TGCGCCAGCAGCCAAGACCCTAGAACCTACAATGAGCAGTTCTTC	CASSQDPRTYNEQFF
TRBJ1-2	.	TRBV5-1	TRBD1	TGCGCCAGCAGCATCGGGGACAGGGGGCAGGAAGGCTACACCTTC	CASSIGDRGQEGYTF
TRBJ2-7	few	TRBV7-2	TRBD2	TGTGCCAGCAGCTTAACTAGCGGGGACCCCTACGAGCAGTACTTC	CASSLTSGDPYEQYF
TRBJ2-5	.	TRBV9	TRBD1	TGTGCCAGCAGCGTAGAGGGGGCGGGCCAAGAGACCCAGTACTTC	CASSVEGAGQETQYF
TRBJ1-1	.	TRBV28	TRBD1	TGTGCCAGCAGGGCGGGACAGACCACTGAAGCTTTCTTT	CASRAGQTTEAFF
TRBJ2-3	once	TRBV23-1	.	TGCGCCAGCAGTGGACTCGCCACAGATACGCAGTATTTT	CASSGLATDTQYF
TRBJ1-2	.	TRBV12-3/TRBV12-4	.	TGTGCCAGCAGTTTGACAGGAACTTATGGCTACACCTTC	CASSLTGTYGYTF
TRBJ2-7	.	TRBV5-1	TRBD1	TGCGCCAGCAGCCTTGGACAGGGAGCATCCTACGAGCAGTACTTC	CASSLGQGASYEQYF
TRBJ2-7	.	TRBV3-1/TRBV3-2	TRBD2	TGTGCCAGCAGCCTTGGACTAGCGGGAGTCTACGAGCAGTACTTC	CASSLGLAGVYEQYF
TRBJ1-6	.	TRBV19	.	TGTGCCAGTCGGAGAACGACTGGTTCACCCCTCCACTTT	CASRRTTGSPLHF